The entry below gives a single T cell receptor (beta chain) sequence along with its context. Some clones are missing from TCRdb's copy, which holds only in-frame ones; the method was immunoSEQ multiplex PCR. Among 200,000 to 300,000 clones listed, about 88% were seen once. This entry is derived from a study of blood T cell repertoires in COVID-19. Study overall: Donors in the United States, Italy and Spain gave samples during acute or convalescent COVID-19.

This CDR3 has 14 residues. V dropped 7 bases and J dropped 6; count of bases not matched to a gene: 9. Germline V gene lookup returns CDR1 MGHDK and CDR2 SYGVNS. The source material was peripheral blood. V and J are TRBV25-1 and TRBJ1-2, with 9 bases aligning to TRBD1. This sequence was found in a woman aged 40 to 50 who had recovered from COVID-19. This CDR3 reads CASIGARTGDGYTF. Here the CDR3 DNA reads TGTGCCAGCATCGGGGCCCGGACAGGGGATGGCTACACCTTC.